This TCR beta chain is drawn from a study of T cell responses to AZD1222 COVID-19 vaccine. Study-level results: Only a handful of AZD1222 recipients, more than five in all, had baseline seropositivity.

The data were produced by immunoSEQ multiplex PCR, yet TCRdb's version contains in-frame clones alone and is incomplete. The table includes over 140,000 clones, about 91% detected once. The ends lost 7 bases at V and 3 bases at J; junction bases unmatched: 8. Germline V CDR1 and CDR2: MNHEY, SVGAGI. This CDR3 is 14 amino acids long. Note on this clone: Its antigen remains unknown.

This clonotype was obtained from an adult who received the AZD1222 COVID-19 vaccine. V is TRBV6-5 and J is TRBJ2-7, with 8 nucleotides matching TRBD1. The sequences come from peripheral blood, collected 28 days after the second AZD1222 dose. The CDR3 region is CASIPGQVYYEQYF. CDR3 coding DNA: TGTGCCAGCATCCCGGGACAGGTTTACTACGAGCAGTACTTC.